This T cell receptor beta chain was recovered during a study of CD8 T cells in Susac syndrome. TCR beta sequencing covered blood CD8+ and CD4+ T cells. RNA totalling roughly 0.5 to 1 ug underwent reverse transcription with random hexamers. Each CDR3 protein gets one entry after TCRdb re-called the immunoSEQ multiplex PCR reads with MiXCR. This sample has approximately 160,000 distinct CDR3 sequences, with around 93% found just once. Germline V gives CDR1 MNHNS, CDR2 SASEGT. The CDR3 is made up of 15 amino acids. Remarks on this clonotype: Germline and junction disagree at one end, which may indicate a read error.

The chain links TRBV6-1 to TRBJ1-1; 10 nucleotides match TRBD1. Specimen: CD4+ T cells from PBMCs. The clonotype comes from a human donor in good health. As DNA, the CDR3 is TGTGCCAGCAGAGAAGGACAGGGGGTGAGCACTGAAGCTTTCTTT. It translates to CASREGQGVSTEAFF.